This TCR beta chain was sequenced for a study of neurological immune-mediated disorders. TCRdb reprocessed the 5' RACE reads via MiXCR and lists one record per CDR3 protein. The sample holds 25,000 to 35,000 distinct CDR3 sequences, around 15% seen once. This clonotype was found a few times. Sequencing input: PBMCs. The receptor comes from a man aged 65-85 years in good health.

The CDR3 nucleotides are TGCAGCGTGGGGGGGGGCCAAGAGACCCAGTACTTC. Translation: CSVGGGQETQYF. The rearrangement links TRBV29-1 to TRBJ2-5; 7 bases map to TRBD2. Germline assignment: CDR1 SQVTM and CDR2 ANQGSEA. Trimming took 6 bases from V and 1 from J; bases not matched to a gene: 2. CDR3 length: 12 amino acids.